These 6 T cell receptor beta chains were all obtained from the same sample, sequenced in a study of blood T cell repertoires in COVID-19. The table came from immunoSEQ multiplex PCR; TCRdb's copy has only in-frame clones and leaves some out. The data show roughly 350,000 clones, 70% to 90% seen once. The sample comprised peripheral blood. Source of these receptors: a woman aged 45 to 65 with active or convalescent COVID-19.

The gene calls are TRBV9 and TRBJ1-1; D remains unclear. Per the germline V gene, CDR1 is SGDLS and CDR2 is YYNGEE. This CDR3 region has 14 residues. V was shortened by 4 bases and J by 1 base, with 11 bases between the two germline ends. DNA of the CDR3: TGTGCCAGCAGCCCCCGGGGTCGGAACACTGAAGCTTTCTTT. It is translated as CASSPRGRNTEAFF.

This chain links TRBV28 with TRBJ1-1; D unclear. The V end lost 2 bases, the J end lost 0 bases, and 10 bases lay between the germline ends. The CDR3 length is 15 residues. Germline V gene data show CDR1 as MDHEN and CDR2 as SYDVKM. The CDR3 DNA reads as TGTGCCAGCAGTTTAACAGACCCCATGAACACTGAAGCTTTCTTT. Protein product: CASSLTDPMNTEAFF.

The chain uses TRBV1 and TRBJ2-3; no DNA check was done on the table's D call, TRBD2. TRBV1 constitutes a pseudogene. There are 18 residues in the CDR3. CDR3 in amino acids: CTSSPSAGQSSSTDTQYF. As DNA, the CDR3 is TGCACCAGCAGTCCTTCGGCGGGGCAGTCCTCTAGCACAGATACGCAGTATTTT.

The chain employs TRBV7-9 and TRBJ2-7, with 11 bases aligning to TRBD2. J gave up 3 bases and V 6 bases, and 4 bases lay outside the gene matches. This CDR3 has 14 amino acids. Germline CDR1 and CDR2: SEHNR and FQNEAQ (reference sequence). This CDR3 is CASSQTSGNYEQYF. The CDR3 bases are TGTGCCAGCAGTCAGACTAGCGGGAACTACGAGCAGTACTTC.

The chain combines TRBV5-1 with TRBJ2-5, with unresolved D. Germline V CDR1 and CDR2: SGHRS, YFSETQ. V shed 0 bases and J shed 1 base, with 7 bases lying between them. This CDR3 has 14 residues. CDR3 in DNA: TGCGCCAGCAGCTTGGATAGCTTCCAAGAGACCCAGTACTTC. It yields the protein CASSLDSFQETQYF.

This clone was counted a single time. The gene calls are TRBV11-3 and TRBJ2-5, with D perhaps matching TRBD1 (6 bases). Germline V gene sequence: CDR1 SGHNT, CDR2 YENEEA. The V end lost 1 base, the J end lost 0 bases, and 15 bases lay between the germline ends. CDR3 length: 17 residues. The CDR3, as DNA: TGTGCCAGCAGCTTAGGCGCCGGGACATTGTACCAAGAGACCCAGTACTTC. Translating gives CASSLGAGTLYQETQYF.